These 8 T cell receptor beta chains originate from one sample sequenced in a study of blood T cell repertoires in COVID-19. TCRdb's table, derived via immunoSEQ multiplex PCR, lists solely in-frame clones and lacks some. This table has some 210,000 clones, 75% to 90% appearing once. The sequencing sample was made of peripheral blood. These receptors were collected from a middle-aged woman with acute or convalescent COVID-19.

The gene calls are TRBV9 and TRBJ1-4, with D uncertain. Germline values: CDR1 SGDLS, CDR2 YYNGEE. Trimming took off 3 bases at V and 2 bases at J, with 8 bases between the two ends. CDR3 length equals 14 residues. The CDR3 here is CASSGGSTNEKLFF. CDR3 sequence (DNA): TGTGCCAGCAGCGGAGGGTCTACTAATGAAAAACTGTTTTTT.

The genes are TRBV9 and TRBJ1-2; no clear D. Trimming removed 6 bases at V and 4 bases at J, with 16 bases between. The germline CDR1 and CDR2 sequences are SGDLS and YYNGEE. There are 14 residues in the CDR3. The CDR3 sequence is CASTRQGAGYGYTF. The DNA of the CDR3 is TGTGCCAGCACCCGCCAAGGCGCGGGCTATGGCTACACCTTC.

This rearrangement joins TRBV5-4 to TRBJ2-5; 7 bases are shared with TRBD2. Germline CDR1 and CDR2: SGHNT and YYREEE (reference sequence). The CDR3 totals 12 residues. With 6 bases clipped from V and 7 bases from J, the junction kept 6 bases outside the gene matches. The CDR3 loop reads CASTTSGGTQYF. The CDR3, as DNA: TGTGCCAGCACAACCTCGGGAGGGACCCAGTACTTC.

V gene TRBV27 combines with J gene TRBJ2-3; D not resolved. Germline loops: CDR1 MNHEY, CDR2 SMNVEV (reference sequence). This CDR3 has 14 residues. V shed 3 bases and J shed 6 bases, with 13 bases lying between them. The DNA of the CDR3 is TGTGCCAGCAGTTTGATGGTCACCAGTGATACGCAGTATTTT. Its protein product is CASSLMVTSDTQYF.

The chain couples TRBV12-3 or TRBV12-4 to TRBJ2-1; 7 bases map to TRBD2. The junction had 7 bases not matched to a gene; V was cut back by 5 bases and J by 9 bases. CDR3 length equals 13 residues. The CDR3 DNA follows: TGTGCCAGCAGTCTGACGAGGGAGGGTGAGCAGTTCTTC. It encodes CASSLTREGEQFF.

The V gene is TRBV9, the J gene TRBJ2-1, with D perhaps matching TRBD1 (6 bases). The CDR3 length is 13 residues. Trimming left V 0 bases short and J 8 bases short, with 9 bases between. Germline loops: CDR1 SGDLS, CDR2 YYNGEE. The CDR3 region is CASSVGQVHEQFF. The CDR3 DNA is TGTGCCAGCAGCGTAGGACAGGTCCATGAGCAGTTCTTC.

The chain employs TRBV7-6 and TRBJ2-2; 10 bases map to TRBD1. V trimming: 1 base; J trimming: 6 bases; junction bases outside the gene matches: 5. Germline V gene data show CDR1 as SGHVS and CDR2 as FNYEAQ. This CDR3 has 16 amino acids. This CDR3 reads CASSLVWDRGPGELFF. CDR3 nucleotide sequence: TGTGCCAGCAGCTTAGTGTGGGACAGGGGTCCCGGGGAGCTGTTTTTT.

The J gene is TRBJ2-2, the V gene TRBV5-1, with D unclear. V gave up 5 bases and J gave up 11 bases, with 16 bases separating them. There are 13 residues in the CDR3. Germline V gene lookup returns CDR1 SGHRS and CDR2 YFSETQ. The CDR3 protein is CASSPDRGGELFF. CDR3 coding DNA: TGCGCCAGCAGTCCCGACCGCGGCGGAGAGCTGTTTTTT.